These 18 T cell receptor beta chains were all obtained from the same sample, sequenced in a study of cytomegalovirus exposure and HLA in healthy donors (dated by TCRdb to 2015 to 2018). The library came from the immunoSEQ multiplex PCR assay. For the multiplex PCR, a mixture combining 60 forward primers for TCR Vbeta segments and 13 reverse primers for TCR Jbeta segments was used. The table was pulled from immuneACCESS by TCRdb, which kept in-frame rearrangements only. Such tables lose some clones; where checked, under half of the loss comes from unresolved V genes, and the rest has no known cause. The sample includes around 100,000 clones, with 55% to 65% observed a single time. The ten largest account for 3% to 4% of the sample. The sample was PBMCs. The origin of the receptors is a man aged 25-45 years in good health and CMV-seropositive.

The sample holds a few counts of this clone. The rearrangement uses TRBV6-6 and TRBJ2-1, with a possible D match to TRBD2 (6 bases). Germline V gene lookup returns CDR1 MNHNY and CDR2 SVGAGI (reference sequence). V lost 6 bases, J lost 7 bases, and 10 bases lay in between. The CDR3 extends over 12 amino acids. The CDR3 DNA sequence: TGTGCCAGCAGGGTCGGGAGAAATGAGCAGTTCTTC. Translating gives CASRVGRNEQFF.

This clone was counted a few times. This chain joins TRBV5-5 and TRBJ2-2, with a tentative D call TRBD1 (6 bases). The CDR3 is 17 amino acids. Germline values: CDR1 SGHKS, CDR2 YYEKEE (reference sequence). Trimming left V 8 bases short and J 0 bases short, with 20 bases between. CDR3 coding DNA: TGTGCCAGGCCCGGGGACACCACCAGTACGAACACCGGGGAGCTGTTTTTT. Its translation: CARPGDTTSTNTGELFF.

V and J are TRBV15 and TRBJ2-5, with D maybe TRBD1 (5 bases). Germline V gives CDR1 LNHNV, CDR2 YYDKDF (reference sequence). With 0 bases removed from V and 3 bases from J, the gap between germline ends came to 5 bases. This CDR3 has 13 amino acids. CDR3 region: CATSRDREETQYF. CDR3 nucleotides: TGTGCCACCAGCAGAGACAGGGAAGAGACCCAGTACTTC.

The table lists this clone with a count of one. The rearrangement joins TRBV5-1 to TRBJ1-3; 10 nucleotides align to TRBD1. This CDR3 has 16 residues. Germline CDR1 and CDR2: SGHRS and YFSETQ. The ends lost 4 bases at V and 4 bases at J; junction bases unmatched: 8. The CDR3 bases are TGCGCCAGCAGCCCGTCGGGACAGGGGTACGGAAACACCATATATTTT. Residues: CASSPSGQGYGNTIYF.

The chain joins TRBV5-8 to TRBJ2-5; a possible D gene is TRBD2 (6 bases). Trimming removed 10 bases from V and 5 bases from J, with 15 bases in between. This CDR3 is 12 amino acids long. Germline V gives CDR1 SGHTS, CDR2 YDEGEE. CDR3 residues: CASSGGRETQYF. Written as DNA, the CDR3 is TGTGCCTCTTCTGGAGGGCGGGAGACCCAGTACTTC.

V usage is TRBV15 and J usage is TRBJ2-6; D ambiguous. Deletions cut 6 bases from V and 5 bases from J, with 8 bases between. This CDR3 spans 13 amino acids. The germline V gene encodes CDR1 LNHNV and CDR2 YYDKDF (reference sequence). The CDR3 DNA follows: TGTGCCACCAGGGCAGACAGGGCCAACGTCCTGACTTTC. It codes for CATRADRANVLTF.

CDR3 protein: CASSLRSDSEAFF. The CDR3 DNA is TGCGCCAGCAGCTTGAGGTCGGACAGTGAAGCTTTCTTT. The rearrangement links TRBV5-1 to TRBJ1-1; weak D call: TRBD1 (6 bases). The CDR3 covers 13 residues. V lost 1 base to trimming and J lost 7 bases, with 11 bases between them. Germline CDR1 reads SGHRS; CDR2 reads YFSETQ.

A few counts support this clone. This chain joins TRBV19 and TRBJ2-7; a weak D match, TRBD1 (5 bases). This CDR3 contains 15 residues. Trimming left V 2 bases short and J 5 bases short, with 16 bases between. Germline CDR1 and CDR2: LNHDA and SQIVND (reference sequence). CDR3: CASSISPGSGHEQYF. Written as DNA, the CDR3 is TGTGCCAGTAGTATATCCCCAGGGTCCGGCCACGAGCAGTACTTC.

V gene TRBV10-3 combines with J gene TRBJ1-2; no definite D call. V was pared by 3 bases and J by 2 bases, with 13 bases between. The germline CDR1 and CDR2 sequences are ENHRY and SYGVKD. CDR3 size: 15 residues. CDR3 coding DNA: TGTGCCATCAGTGATGCAGGCGAAGACAACTATGGCTACACCTTC. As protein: CAISDAGEDNYGYTF.

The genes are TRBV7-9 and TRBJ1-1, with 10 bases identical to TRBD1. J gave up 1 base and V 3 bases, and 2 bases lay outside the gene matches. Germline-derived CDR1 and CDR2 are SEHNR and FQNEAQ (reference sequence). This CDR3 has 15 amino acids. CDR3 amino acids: CASSFWTGGNTEAFF. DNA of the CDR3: TGTGCCAGCAGCTTTTGGACAGGGGGGAACACTGAAGCTTTCTTT.

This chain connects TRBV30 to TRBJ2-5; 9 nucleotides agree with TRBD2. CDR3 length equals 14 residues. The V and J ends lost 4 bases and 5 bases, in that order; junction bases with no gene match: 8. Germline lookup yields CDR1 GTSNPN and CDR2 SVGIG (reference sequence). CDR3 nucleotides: TGTGCCTGGACCTTAGCGGGGGTGTGGGAGACCCAGTACTTC. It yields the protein CAWTLAGVWETQYF. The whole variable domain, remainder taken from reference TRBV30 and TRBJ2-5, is SQTIHQWPATLVQPVGSPLSLECTVEGTSNPNLYWYRQAAGRGLQLLFYSVGIGQISSEVPQNLSASRPQDRQFILSSKKLLLSDSGFYLCAWTLAGVWETQYFGPGTRLLVL.

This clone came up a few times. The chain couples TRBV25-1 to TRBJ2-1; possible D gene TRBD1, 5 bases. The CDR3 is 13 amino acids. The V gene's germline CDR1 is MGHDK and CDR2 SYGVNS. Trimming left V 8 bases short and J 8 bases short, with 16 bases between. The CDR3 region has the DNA TGTGCCAGCTCAGGGCCCAGGGTCGATGAGCAGTTCTTC. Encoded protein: CASSGPRVDEQFF.

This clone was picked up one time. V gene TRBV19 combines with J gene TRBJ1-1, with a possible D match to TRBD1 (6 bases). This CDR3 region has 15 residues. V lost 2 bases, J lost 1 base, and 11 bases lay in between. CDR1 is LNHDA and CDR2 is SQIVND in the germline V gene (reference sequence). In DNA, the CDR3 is TGTGCCAGTAGTATAAGCCACAGGGAGAACACTGAAGCTTTCTTT. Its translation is CASSISHRENTEAFF.

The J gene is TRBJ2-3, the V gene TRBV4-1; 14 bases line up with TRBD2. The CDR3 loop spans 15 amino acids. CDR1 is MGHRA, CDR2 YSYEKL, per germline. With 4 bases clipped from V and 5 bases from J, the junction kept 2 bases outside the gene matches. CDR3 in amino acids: CASSRLAGGQDTQYF. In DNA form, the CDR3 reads TGCGCCAGCAGCCGACTAGCGGGGGGGCAAGATACGCAGTATTTT.

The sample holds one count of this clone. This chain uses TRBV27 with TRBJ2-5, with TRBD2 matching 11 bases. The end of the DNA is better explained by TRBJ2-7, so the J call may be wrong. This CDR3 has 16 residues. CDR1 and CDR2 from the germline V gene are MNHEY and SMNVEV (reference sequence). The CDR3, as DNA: TGTGCCAGCAGCCCGGGACTAGCGGAGAGCTCCTACGAGCAGTACTTC. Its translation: CASSPGLAESSYEQYF.

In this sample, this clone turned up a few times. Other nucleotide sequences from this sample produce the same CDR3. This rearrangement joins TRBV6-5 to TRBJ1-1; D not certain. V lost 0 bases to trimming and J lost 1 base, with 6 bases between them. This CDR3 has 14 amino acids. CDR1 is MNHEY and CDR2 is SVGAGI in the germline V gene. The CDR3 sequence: CASSYSSQNTEAFF. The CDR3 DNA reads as TGTGCCAGCAGTTACTCGTCCCAGAACACTGAAGCTTTCTTT.

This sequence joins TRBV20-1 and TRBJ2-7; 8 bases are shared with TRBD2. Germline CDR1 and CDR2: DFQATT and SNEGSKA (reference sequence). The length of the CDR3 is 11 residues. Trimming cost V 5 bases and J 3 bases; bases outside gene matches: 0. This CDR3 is CSAGTSYEQYF. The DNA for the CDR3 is TGCAGTGCTGGGACTAGCTACGAGCAGTACTTC.

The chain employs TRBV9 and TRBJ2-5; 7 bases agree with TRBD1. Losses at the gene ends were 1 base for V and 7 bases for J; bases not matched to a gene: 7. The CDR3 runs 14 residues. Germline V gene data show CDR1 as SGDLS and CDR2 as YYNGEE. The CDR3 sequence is CASSVYTGELTQYF. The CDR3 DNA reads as TGTGCCAGCAGCGTATACACAGGGGAACTGACCCAGTACTTC. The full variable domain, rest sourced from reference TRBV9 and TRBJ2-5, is DSGVTQTPKHLITATGQRVTLRCSPRSGDLSVYWYQQSLDQGLQFLIQYYNGEERAKGNILERFSAQQFPDLHSELNLSSLELGDSALYFCASSVYTGELTQYFGPGTRLLVL.